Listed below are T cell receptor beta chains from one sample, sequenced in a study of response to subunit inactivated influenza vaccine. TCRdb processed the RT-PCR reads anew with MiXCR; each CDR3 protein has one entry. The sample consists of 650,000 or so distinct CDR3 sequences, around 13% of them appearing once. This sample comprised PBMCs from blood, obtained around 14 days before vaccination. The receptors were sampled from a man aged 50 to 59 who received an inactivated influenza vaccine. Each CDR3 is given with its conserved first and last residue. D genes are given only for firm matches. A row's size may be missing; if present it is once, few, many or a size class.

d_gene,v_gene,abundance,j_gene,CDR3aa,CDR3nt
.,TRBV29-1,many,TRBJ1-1,CSVNRNLRDTEAFF,TGCAGCGTTAACCGAAACCTGCGGGACACTGAAGCTTTCTTT
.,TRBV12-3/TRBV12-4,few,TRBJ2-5,CASSFVHEDPQETQYF,TGTGCCAGCAGTTTCGTTCACGAGGATCCTCAAGAGACCCAGTACTTC
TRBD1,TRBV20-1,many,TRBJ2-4,CSRPGTGGLLSKNIQYF,TGCAGTCGCCCCGGGACAGGGGGTTTGCTGTCCAAAAACATTCAGTACTTC
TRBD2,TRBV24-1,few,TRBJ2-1,CATSDTGRASDEQFF,TGTGCCACCAGTGATACCGGGAGGGCCTCTGATGAGCAGTTCTTC
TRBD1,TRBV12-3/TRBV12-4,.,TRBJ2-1,CASRPTGFGEQFF,TGTGCCAGCAGACCGACAGGGTTCGGTGAGCAGTTCTTC
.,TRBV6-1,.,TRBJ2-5,CASSPEGSFLGETQYF,TGTGCCAGCAGCCCCGAGGGAAGCTTCTTGGGGGAGACCCAGTACTTC
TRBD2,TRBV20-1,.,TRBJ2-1,CSAGGGLAGGRSYNEQFF,TGCAGTGCCGGGGGCGGACTAGCGGGAGGGAGGTCCTACAATGAGCAGTTCTTC
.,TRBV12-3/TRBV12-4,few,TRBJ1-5,CASRAVYSNQPQHF,TGTGCCAGCAGGGCAGTCTATAGCAATCAGCCCCAGCATTTT
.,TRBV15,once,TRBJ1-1,CATCRAVRENTEAFF,TGTGCCACCTGCAGAGCGGTTCGGGAGAACACTGAAGCTTTCTTT
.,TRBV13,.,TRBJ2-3,CASSLNGASTDTQYF,TGTGCCAGCAGCTTGAACGGAGCCAGCACAGATACGCAGTATTTT
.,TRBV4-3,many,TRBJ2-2,CASSQGPKTGELFF,TGCGCCAGCAGCCAAGGGCCAAAAACCGGGGAGCTGTTTTTT
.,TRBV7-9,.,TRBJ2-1,CASSSEGYEQFF,TGTGCCAGCAGCTCAGAGGGTTATGAGCAGTTCTTC
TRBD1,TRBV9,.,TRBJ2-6,CASSARTGTLSGANVLTF,TGTGCCAGCAGCGCCCGGACAGGAACCCTCTCTGGGGCCAACGTCCTGACTTTC
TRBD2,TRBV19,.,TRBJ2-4,CASMREGGNIQYF,TGTGCCAGTATGCGGGAGGGGGGAAACATTCAGTACTTC
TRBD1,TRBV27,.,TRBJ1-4,CASSEGPGQGARGQLFF,TGTGCCAGCAGTGAAGGCCCGGGACAGGGGGCGAGGGGTCAACTGTTTTTT
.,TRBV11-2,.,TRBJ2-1,CASSPGLRDGEQFF,TGTGCCAGCAGCCCGGGACTCCGCGACGGTGAGCAGTTCTTC
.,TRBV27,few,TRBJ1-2,CASSLVFSSSSYGYTF,TGTGCCAGCAGTTTAGTGTTCTCCTCTAGTTCCTATGGCTACACCTTC
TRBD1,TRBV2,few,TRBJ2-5,CASSRDRGVQETQYF,TGTGCCAGCAGTCGGGACAGGGGCGTTCAAGAGACCCAGTACTTC
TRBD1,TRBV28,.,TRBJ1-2,CASTPPQGGYGYTF,TGTGCCAGCACCCCCCCACAGGGGGGCTATGGCTACACCTTC
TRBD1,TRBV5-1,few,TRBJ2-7,CASSPDRAWTGEQYF,TGCGCCAGCAGCCCGGACAGGGCGTGGACGGGCGAGCAGTACTTC
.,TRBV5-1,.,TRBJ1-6,CASSLVQGESPLHF,TGCGCCAGCAGCTTGGTCCAGGGAGAATCACCCCTCCACTTT
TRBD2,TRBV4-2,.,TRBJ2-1,CASSQDPSGRSSEQFF,TGTGCCAGCAGCCAAGACCCTAGCGGGAGATCAAGTGAGCAGTTCTTC
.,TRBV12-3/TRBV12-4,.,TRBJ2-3,CASRKRVGGLTDTQYF,TGTGCCAGCAGGAAGAGGGTTGGCGGACTCACAGATACGCAGTATTTT
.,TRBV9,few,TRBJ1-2,CASSVDVNNYGYTF,TGTGCCAGCAGCGTAGATGTCAACAACTATGGCTACACCTTC
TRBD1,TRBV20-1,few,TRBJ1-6,CSARTGVGNSPLHF,TGCAGTGCTAGAACAGGGGTAGGGAATTCACCCCTCCACTTT
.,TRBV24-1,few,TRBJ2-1,CATSGGPVGNEQFF,TGTGCCACCAGCGGGGGGCCCGTCGGAAATGAGCAGTTCTTC
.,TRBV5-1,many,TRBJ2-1,CASSLSFSYNEQFF,TGCGCCAGCAGCTTAAGTTTCTCCTACAATGAGCAGTTCTTC